The rows below give T cell receptor beta chains drawn from one sample of a study of T cell changes during pregnancy in multiple sclerosis. Clones were sequenced by immunoSEQ multiplex PCR, and TCRdb holds only the in-frame ones, with some missing. The table has approximately 9,300 clones, about 83% seen once; the top ten hold about 17%. The source material was CD8+ T cells from peripheral blood mononuclear cells, sampled in the third trimester of pregnancy. The receptor source for this set is a female donor in good health, enrolled as a control in a pregnancy study. CDR3s include the opening cysteine and the closing phenylalanine or tryptophan. Fields, in order: D gene, J gene, clone size, V gene, CDR3 DNA, CDR3 protein. The D gene is left open where the match is weak. Clone size appears in some rows only: once, few, many, or a class for an expanded clone.

>-|TRBJ2-2|-|TRBV5-4
TGTGCCAGCAGACCTGGCCCCGGAGGGACCGGGGAGCTGTTTTTT
CASRPGPGGTGELFF
>-|TRBJ2-5|-|TRBV5-6
TGTGCCAGCAGCTTGGCCAGGGAAGAGACCCAGTACTTC
CASSLAREETQYF
>-|TRBJ1-4|-|TRBV7-8
TGTGCCAGCAGCTTAGACGGGGAAAAACTGTTTTTT
CASSLDGEKLFF
>-|TRBJ2-7|once|TRBV2
TGTGCCAGCAGTGAAGCGCTTCAGTGGAGCTCCTACGAGCAGTACTTC
CASSEALQWSSYEQYF
>TRBD2|TRBJ2-7|-|TRBV30
TGTGCCTGGAGTCTCGGACTAGCGCGCCCCTACGAGCAGTACTTC
CAWSLGLARPYEQYF
>TRBD2|TRBJ2-3|-|TRBV30
TGTGCCTGGAGTGGGGGGGGAACAGATACGCAGTATTTT
CAWSGGGTDTQYF
>TRBD1|TRBJ1-1|-|TRBV7-3
TGTGCCAGCAGCCCGGGACAGGGGTTGGACACTGAAGCTTTCTTT
CASSPGQGLDTEAFF
>-|TRBJ2-1|once|TRBV5-1
TGCGCCAGCAGCTTGGGACAGGAATACAATGAGCAGTTCTTC
CASSLGQEYNEQFF
>-|TRBJ2-7|-|TRBV6-1
TGTGCCAGCAGTGAAGTGGCGGGCCCAACCTACGAGCAGTACTTC
CASSEVAGPTYEQYF
>-|TRBJ1-2|-|TRBV5-1
TGCGCCAGCAGCCCGACACCTAACTATGGCTACACCTTC
CASSPTPNYGYTF
>TRBD2|TRBJ2-1|-|TRBV28
TGTGCCAGCAGCAACCCGGGACTAGCGGGCTACAATGAGCAGTTCTTC
CASSNPGLAGYNEQFF
>-|TRBJ2-3|-|TRBV28
TGTGCCAGCAGTTTATTCCCCCCGACAGCGACTAGCACAGATACGCAGTATTTT
CASSLFPPTATSTDTQYF
>TRBD2|TRBJ2-2|-|TRBV9
TGTGCCAGCAGCGTGAGGACTAGCGGGAGCGGCGGGGAGCTGTTTTTT
CASSVRTSGSGGELFF
>TRBD1|TRBJ1-3|-|TRBV28
TGTGCCAGCAGTATAACCGGGACAGGATTAGGAAACACCATATATTTT
CASSITGTGLGNTIYF
>TRBD2|TRBJ2-2|-|TRBV6-1
TGTGCCAGCAGTGAAACCGCTAGCGGGTTAGGGGAGCTGTTTTTT
CASSETASGLGELFF
>TRBD1|TRBJ2-4|-|TRBV9
TGTGCCAGCAGCGTAGGAGGGGGCAGAAACATTCAGTACTTC
CASSVGGGRNIQYF
>-|TRBJ2-7|-|TRBV6-6
TGTGCCAGCAGTTACAGGAGGGGCTACGAGCAGTACTTC
CASSYRRGYEQYF
>-|TRBJ2-7|-|TRBV11-1
TGTGCCAGCAGCTTAGCGTCCCTTAGCGGCAAGGGATACGAGCAGTACTTC
CASSLASLSGKGYEQYF
>TRBD1|TRBJ2-2|medium-sized|TRBV6-1
TGTGCCAGCAGTGAAGAGGAGGGACAGGGGTCCGGGGAGCTGTTTTTT
CASSEEEGQGSGELFF
>-|TRBJ2-5|once|TRBV5-6
TGTGCCAGCAGCTTGGCCCGCAGCGAACAAGAGACCCAGTACTTC
CASSLARSEQETQYF
>-|TRBJ1-4|-|TRBV29-1
TGCAGCGTTTGGGGGGATGACGAAAAACTGTTTTTT
CSVWGDDEKLFF
>-|TRBJ1-5|-|TRBV6-1
TGTGCCAGCAGTCTAGGGGGGGGCAATCAGCCCCAGCATTTT
CASSLGGGNQPQHF
>-|TRBJ1-1|-|TRBV5-1
TGCGCCAGCAGCCCCGGACAGACTATGAACACTGAAGCTTTCTTT
CASSPGQTMNTEAFF
>TRBD1|TRBJ2-3|once|TRBV9
TGTGCCAGCAGCGTAGAAGGGGGCCGAGATACGCAGTATTTT
CASSVEGGRDTQYF
>-|TRBJ2-7|-|TRBV28
TGTGCCAGCAGTACAGCAGACTACGAGCAGTACTTC
CASSTADYEQYF
>-|TRBJ2-3|-|TRBV28
TGTGCCAGCAGTTCCCTTGACAGGCCCACAGATACGCAGTATTTT
CASSSLDRPTDTQYF